What follows are 7 T cell receptor beta chains derived from one specimen sequenced in a study of Graves' ophthalmopathy and Graves' hyperthyroidism. RNA transcripts yielded amplified TCR beta CDR3 regions. Following a first-round RT-PCR that used HTBI primers, a second-round multiplex PCR was carried out. TCRdb re-derived calls from the multiplex PCR reads in MiXCR, one entry per CDR3 protein. The sample includes under 350,000 distinct CDR3 sequences, roughly a sixth of them seen just once. The sequencing sample was made of peripheral blood. Source of these receptors: an adult man with Graves' ophthalmopathy.

The V and J genes are TRBV5-1 and TRBJ1-1, with 9 bases identical to TRBD1. The germline V gene encodes CDR1 SGHRS and CDR2 YFSETQ. Unmatched junction bases numbered 6, after V lost 5 bases and J lost 1 base. The length of the CDR3 is 15 residues. This CDR3 is CASSTGGSGNTEAFF. CDR3 DNA: TGCGCCAGCAGTACAGGGGGCTCGGGGAACACTGAAGCTTTCTTT.

This clonotype was detected ten times or more. The V call is TRBV7-2, the J call TRBJ2-5; 9 nucleotides align to TRBD2. V gave up 3 bases and J gave up 4 bases; unmatched junction bases: 6. The CDR3 loop spans 15 amino acids. In germline, CDR1 is SGHTA, CDR2 FQGNSA. In DNA, the CDR3 is TGTGCCAGCAGCTTGCGGGGGGGCCTAGGAGAGACCCAGTACTTC. Translated, it gives CASSLRGGLGETQYF. Filled out from reference TRBV7-2 and TRBJ2-5, the complete variable domain reads GAGVSQSPSNKVTEKGKDVELRCDPISGHTALYWYRQSLGQGLEFLIYFQGNSAPDKSGLPSDRFSAERTGGSVSTLTIQRTQQEDSAVYLCASSLRGGLGETQYFGPGTRLLVL.

This clonotype appeared many times. This sequence joins TRBV29-1 and TRBJ1-2; 7 bases fit TRBD1. The CDR3 covers 14 residues. The ends lost 6 bases at V and 0 bases at J; junction bases unmatched: 7. Germline V gives CDR1 SQVTM, CDR2 ANQGSEA. This CDR3 is CSVLRQGPNYGYTF. CDR3 DNA: TGCAGCGTCCTTCGACAGGGACCTAACTATGGCTACACCTTC.

V usage is TRBV15 and J usage is TRBJ1-2, with TRBD1 matching over 8 bases. CDR3 size: 15 residues. The trim removed 5 bases at V and 4 bases at J, leaving 9 bases unmatched. In germline, CDR1 is LNHNV, CDR2 YYDKDF (reference sequence). CDR3 DNA: TGTGCCACCAGCGTTACAGGGGGGGAGTCCTATGGCTACACCTTC. It codes for CATSVTGGESYGYTF.

This clonotype has just one count. V gene TRBV11-2 combines with J gene TRBJ2-7; 10 bases map to TRBD2. Germline V gene sequence: CDR1 SGHAT, CDR2 FQNNGV. J gave up 5 bases and V 1 base, and 8 bases lay outside the gene matches. CDR3 length: 16 residues. CDR3 coding DNA: TGTGCCAGCAGCTTAGGTCTAGCGGGAGCTTCTGACGAGCAGTACTTC. This encodes CASSLGLAGASDEQYF. Looking up the rest from reference TRBV11-2 and TRBJ2-7 gives the full variable domain: EAGVAQSPRYKIIEKRQSVAFWCNPISGHATLYWYQQILGQGPKLLIQFQNNGVVDDSQLPKDRFSAERLKGVDSTLKIQPAKLEDSAVYLCASSLGLAGASDEQYFGPGTRLTVT.

This clonotype was observed many times. The chain links TRBV7-3 to TRBJ2-7, with D perhaps being TRBD1 or TRBD2 (5 bases each). Per the germline V gene, CDR1 is SGHTA and CDR2 is FQGTGA. The CDR3 has 14 amino acids. With 2 bases removed from V and 2 bases from J, the gap between germline ends came to 10 bases. The CDR3 bases are TGTGCCAGCAGCTTACGAGGGGTAGCCTACGAGCAGTACTTC. Translation gives CASSLRGVAYEQYF.

This clonotype came up many times. The chain has TRBV6-5 and TRBJ2-5; D possibly corresponds to TRBD1 (6 bases). CDR1 is MNHEY, CDR2 SVGAGI, per germline. The V end lost 1 base, the J end lost 1 base, and 10 bases lay between the germline ends. The CDR3 runs to 15 residues. Here the CDR3 reads CASSYYQGTQETQYF. For the CDR3, the DNA is TGTGCCAGCAGTTACTATCAGGGGACCCAAGAGACCCAGTACTTC.